Below, 15 T cell receptor beta chains from the same sample are listed, as sequenced in a study of blood T cell repertoires in COVID-19. Produced via immunoSEQ multiplex PCR; TCRdb's table is partial and in-frame only. This sample has about 54,000 clones, with 90% found just once. The sequencing sample was made of peripheral blood. The receptor source for this set is a man in his fifties with acute or convalescent COVID-19.

This chain uses TRBV12-3 or TRBV12-4 with TRBJ2-3; 9 bases align to TRBD2. The CDR3 is 12 amino acids. V lost 6 bases and J lost 11; bases outside the gene matches: 6. The CDR3: CASRDRLAVQYF. In DNA form, the CDR3 reads TGTGCCAGCAGGGATCGACTAGCGGTGCAGTATTTT.

In its sample, this clone was seen a few times. The gene calls are TRBV2 and TRBJ2-2, with TRBD2 identical over 11 bases. V gave up 8 bases and J gave up 6 bases; unmatched junction bases: 8. Germline CDR1 and CDR2: SNHLY and FYNNEI. This CDR3 has 15 residues. CDR3 in amino acids: CASHKLAGAAGELFF. CDR3 DNA: TGTGCCAGCCACAAACTAGCGGGAGCGGCCGGGGAGCTGTTTTTT.

This chain uses TRBV5-1 with TRBJ2-5, with D perhaps matching TRBD1 (6 bases). Per germline, CDR1 SGHRS and CDR2 YFSETQ. Trimming shortened V by 1 base and J by 1 base, and 8 bases separated the two germline ends. The CDR3 has 14 residues. The CDR3, as DNA: TGCGCCAGCAGCTTGACAGGGTCCCAAGAGACCCAGTACTTC. Residues: CASSLTGSQETQYF. The whole variable domain, remainder taken from reference TRBV5-1 and TRBJ2-5, is KAGVTQTPRYLIKTRGQQVTLSCSPISGHRSVSWYQQTPGQGLQFLFEYFSETQRNKGNFPGRFSGRQFSNSRSEMNVSTLELGDSALYLCASSLTGSQETQYFGPGTRLLVL.

This clone was detected only a few times. This chain joins TRBV1 and TRBJ2-7; TRBD2, the D gene given by the table, was not confirmed from the DNA. TRBV1 corresponds to a pseudogene. CDR3 size: 18 residues. The CDR3 is CTSSQDTITSGVLSEQYF. CDR3 nucleotides: TGCACCAGCAGCCAAGATACCATTACTAGCGGGGTTTTAAGTGAGCAGTACTTC.

This chain connects TRBV7-9 to TRBJ2-4; D unresolved. This CDR3 has 16 residues. Trimming shortened V by 3 bases and J by 4 bases, and 16 bases separated the two germline ends. CDR1 is SEHNR, CDR2 FQNEAQ, per germline (reference sequence). The chain's CDR3 is CASSLTSARSKNIQYF. Here the CDR3 DNA reads TGTGCCAGCAGCTTGACCTCCGCTAGAAGTAAAAACATTCAGTACTTC.

V usage is TRBV6-6 and J usage is TRBJ1-1, with D maybe TRBD1 (5 bases). The V end was cut by 6 bases, the J end by 11 bases, with 13 bases between. The length of the CDR3 is 11 residues. CDR1 and CDR2 from the germline V gene are MNHNY and SVGAGI (reference sequence). The CDR3 loop is CASRVRGEAFF. The CDR3 DNA sequence: TGTGCCAGCAGGGTGCGGGGGGAGGCTTTCTTT.

This rearrangement joins TRBV10-3 to TRBJ2-7, with D possibly being TRBD2 (5 bases). Trimming cost V 7 bases and J 3 bases, with 13 bases left between them. Germline values: CDR1 ENHRY, CDR2 SYGVKD. The CDR3 loop spans 13 amino acids. CDR3 sequence reads: CAIMGSSGYEQYF. CDR3 sequence (DNA): TGTGCCATCATGGGGAGCAGTGGCTACGAGCAGTACTTC.

CDR3 DNA: TGCGCCAGCAGTGAGTCGGGGGGGCCGAGCGAGCAGTACTTC. Translation: CASSESGGPSEQYF. J is TRBJ2-7 and V is TRBV10-2; TRBD2 is a possible D gene (7 bases). Looked up from germline, CDR1 is WSHSY and CDR2 is SAAADI. V was pared by 0 bases and J by 6 bases, with 12 bases between. CDR3 length: 14 residues.

There are a few counts of this clone. V usage is TRBV14 and J usage is TRBJ2-2; 7 nucleotides agree with TRBD1. From germline, CDR1 is SGHDN and CDR2 FVKESK. The ends lost 5 bases at V and 3 bases at J; junction bases unmatched: 9. The CDR3 has 16 amino acids. The CDR3 spells CASSSVAQGYTGELFF. The CDR3 nucleotides are TGTGCCAGCAGCTCAGTAGCACAGGGGTACACCGGGGAGCTGTTTTTT.

The V and J genes are TRBV21-1 and TRBJ2-7; the table's D gene call, TRBD2, was not cross checked with the DNA. TRBV21-1 is annotated as a pseudogene. The CDR3 loop spans 17 amino acids. In DNA, the CDR3 is TGTGCCAGCAGCAAAGTAGCTAGCGGGCCTCTTACCTACGAGCAGTACTTC. It encodes CASSKVASGPLTYEQYF.

CDR3 nucleotides: TGTGCCAGCAGCCCCCCGGGTGGCAGACTTTCTGGCTACACCTTC. Protein: CASSPPGGRLSGYTF. The chain has TRBV5-6 and TRBJ1-2, with D unresolved. V dropped 4 bases and J dropped 7 bases, with 20 bases sitting between them. This CDR3 is 15 amino acids long. The germline CDR1 and CDR2 sequences are SGHDT and YYEEEE.

V gene TRBV11-2 combines with J gene TRBJ2-3; D is unresolved. Germline V gives CDR1 SGHAT, CDR2 FQNNGV. This CDR3 has 16 residues. The V end lost 4 bases, the J end lost 1 base, and 15 bases lay between the germline ends. CDR3 sequence: CASSSPRTSGTDTQYF. The CDR3 region has the DNA TGTGCCAGCAGCTCCCCTAGAACCTCTGGCACAGATACGCAGTATTTT.

The rearrangement joins TRBV19 to TRBJ2-1, with TRBD2 identical over 8 bases. The V and J ends lost 6 bases and 7 bases, in that order; junction bases with no gene match: 8. The germline V gene has CDR1 LNHDA and CDR2 SQIVND (reference sequence). The CDR3 contains 14 residues. CDR3 loop: CASSSREGYNEQFF. In DNA, the CDR3 is TGTGCCAGTAGCTCCCGGGAGGGCTATAATGAGCAGTTCTTC. Supplemented by reference TRBV19 and TRBJ2-1, the full variable domain reads DGGITQSPKYLFRKEGQNVTLSCEQNLNHDAMYWYRQDPGQGLRLIYYSQIVNDFQKGDIAEGYSVSREKKESFPLTVTSAQKNPTAFYLCASSSREGYNEQFFGPGTRLTVL.

J is TRBJ2-3 and V is TRBV18, with TRBD2 as a possible D gene (5 bases). CDR3 size: 12 residues. V gave up 2 bases and J gave up 5 bases, with 5 bases separating them. The germline V gene encodes CDR1 KGHSH and CDR2 LQKENI. The CDR3, as DNA: TGTGCCAGCTCACCAAGCGGAGATACGCAGTATTTT. Translated, it gives CASSPSGDTQYF.

This clone came up once. J is TRBJ2-7 and V is TRBV27; possibly TRBD1 for D (5 bases). Trimming shortened V by 3 bases and J by 3 bases, and 12 bases separated the two germline ends. The germline V gene has CDR1 MNHEY and CDR2 SMNVEV (reference sequence). This CDR3 is built from 14 residues. CDR3 sequence reads: CASSFGQGIYEQYF. The DNA of the CDR3 is TGTGCCAGCAGTTTTGGGCAGGGAATCTACGAGCAGTACTTC.